The following is a TCR beta chain sequence with its context. Its antigen remains unknown. The entry originates in a study of T-cell memory formation after mild COVID-19. Study information: TCR clusters mostly belonged to single donors. Findings and caveats of the study: Clonal second-wave expansions that peaked on day 37 had unconfirmed SARS-CoV-2 specificity.

In germline, CDR1 is LNHDA, CDR2 SQIVND (reference sequence). The length of the CDR3 is 12 residues. V lost 4 bases to trimming and J lost 5 bases, with 9 bases between them. TCRdb processed the 5' RACE reads anew with MiXCR; each CDR3 protein has one entry. Here the sample spans around 210,000 distinct CDR3 sequences, around 9.5% being singletons. Sequencing was carried out using PBMCs or a T cell subset sorted from them (not recorded which). V and J are TRBV19 and TRBJ2-7; no clear D gene. The receptor's source is a man aged 18 to 30 who had mild COVID-19 (a few samples of this study predate the infection). Cell type and time point are not known. CDR3 coding DNA: TGTGCCAGTAGTAGGCGTGGGAACGAGCAGTACTTC. Translated, it gives CASSRRGNEQYF.